This T cell receptor beta chain emerged from a study of T cells in localized non-small cell lung cancer (dated by TCRdb to about 2020). Turning to the overall study: T cell repertoires of some 240 early-stage NSCLC patients were analyzed, with tumors being compared against uninvolved tumor-adjacent lungs. The cohort was made up of approximately 250 treatment-naive NSCLC patients whose localized lung tumors had been resected. NSCLC patients had a mean age of around 61 years, and more than 120 were male and about a hundred female. The investigation overall reported the following: The highest T cell clonality was observed in uninvolved tumor-adjacent lung, where clonality exceeded that of tumor, suggesting that antigenic responses were more focused in uninvolved tumor-adjacent lung. Multi-region tumor sequencing was not performed, so intratumor heterogeneity could not be excluded. Because the study design was exploratory, TCR variables were selected using unadjusted p-values without false-discovery rate correction. Of the top 100 tumor clones, a median of roughly 56 were detected in paired uninvolved adjacent lung; under 35 were also among that lung's top 100. Higher blood T cell density associated with longer overall survival, while higher adjacent-lung clonality associated with shorter survival.

At diagnosis, tumor, uninvolved tumor-adjacent lung and peripheral blood were collected and then preserved as a mix of FFPE and fresh-frozen material. Blood samples were analyzed as peripheral blood mononuclear cells for TCR repertoire profiling. TCR beta CDR3 regions were sequenced from DNA using the immunoSEQ Assay. On the authors' methods: To compute T cell density, TCR beta template counts were normalized to usable DNA, which was estimated by amplifying housekeeping genes. Richness was estimated with the preseqR package, extrapolating to 400,000 templates for PBMC samples and 120,000 templates for tissue samples. Clonality was calculated as one minus Pielou's evenness. Tissue-enriched TCRs were identified through differential abundance testing performed on productive amino-acid clonotypes, with a minimum total count of 5 and an alpha of 0.1. Repertoire overlap between compartments was quantified with the Jaccard Index and Morisita Overlap Index. GLIPH clustered TCR beta CDR3s with public tetramer-defined viral CDR3s; viral motifs required at least three viral sequences plus V-gene enrichment. Drawn from immuneACCESS, this table holds only the in-frame rearrangements with V and J called that TCRdb kept. Clones are partly lost; checked studies trace under half to an unresolved V gene and leave the rest unexplained. V and J calls and clone size are given by that table; D and trimming were obtained from the DNA. This sample gives around 26,000 clones in total; about 84% of them show up just once. 9.5% to 10% of the sample belongs to the ten largest clones.

This clone was seen just once. Its antigen is unknown. It has no much larger one-base neighbor in the sample; base qualities were not kept. Sample: peripheral blood, taken before any cancer treatment. The origin of this receptor is a man aged 40-75 years with stage III squamous cell lung carcinoma.

Read as DNA, the sequence is TGTGCCAGCAGCTTAGGAGGGGGACAGAGTTATAGCAATCAGCCCCAGCATTTT. This translates into CASSLGGGQSYSNQPQHF. In this chain, TRBV11-2 is recombined with TRBJ1-5, with TRBD1 matching 7 junction bases. Trimming removed 1 base from V and 0 bases from J; the gene matches leave 9 bases unexplained. The germline V gene gives CDR1 as SGHAT and CDR2 as FQNNGV. The CDR3 runs 18 amino acids, cysteine and phenylalanine included. Only the CDR3 DNA is retained, 54 bases long and in frame from the first base. The CDR3 plus the reference TRBV11-2 and TRBJ1-5 genes for the other parts give the full variable domain: EAGVAQSPRYKIIEKRQSVAFWCNPISGHATLYWYQQILGQGPKLLIQFQNNGVVDDSQLPKDRFSAERLKGVDSTLKIQPAKLEDSAVYLCASSLGGGQSYSNQPQHFGDGTRLSIL.